Listed here is a single TCR beta chain. As yet, its antigen is unknown. Clones were sequenced by immunoSEQ multiplex PCR, and TCRdb holds only the in-frame ones, with some missing. The data contain over 30,000 clones, 68% of them singletons. These data originate in a study of cytotoxic CD8 clonotypes in ibrutinib-treated CLL. Study as a whole: Among responders, some 25 were partial and 2 complete; after median roughly 65 months, about 15 stayed remitted and approximately 12 progressed.

The V gene lost 1 base and the J gene lost 7 bases, with 11 bases spanning the gap. The CDR3 has 14 amino acids. CDR1 is LNHDA, CDR2 SQIVND, per germline (reference sequence). Study observations and caveats: Treatment saw public clonotypes, which were uncommon, either contract or stay stable. Clonality went up at ibrutinib response and then declined back toward baseline at progression.

Specimen: PBMCs, collected at disease progression, from a patient treated with ibrutinib. The J gene is TRBJ2-1, the V gene TRBV19; D may be TRBD2 (5 bases). The clonotype originates from a human donor with chronic lymphocytic leukemia. CDR3: CASSIGGLWNEQFF. CDR3 coding DNA: TGTGCCAGTAGTATAGGAGGGTTATGGAATGAGCAGTTCTTC.